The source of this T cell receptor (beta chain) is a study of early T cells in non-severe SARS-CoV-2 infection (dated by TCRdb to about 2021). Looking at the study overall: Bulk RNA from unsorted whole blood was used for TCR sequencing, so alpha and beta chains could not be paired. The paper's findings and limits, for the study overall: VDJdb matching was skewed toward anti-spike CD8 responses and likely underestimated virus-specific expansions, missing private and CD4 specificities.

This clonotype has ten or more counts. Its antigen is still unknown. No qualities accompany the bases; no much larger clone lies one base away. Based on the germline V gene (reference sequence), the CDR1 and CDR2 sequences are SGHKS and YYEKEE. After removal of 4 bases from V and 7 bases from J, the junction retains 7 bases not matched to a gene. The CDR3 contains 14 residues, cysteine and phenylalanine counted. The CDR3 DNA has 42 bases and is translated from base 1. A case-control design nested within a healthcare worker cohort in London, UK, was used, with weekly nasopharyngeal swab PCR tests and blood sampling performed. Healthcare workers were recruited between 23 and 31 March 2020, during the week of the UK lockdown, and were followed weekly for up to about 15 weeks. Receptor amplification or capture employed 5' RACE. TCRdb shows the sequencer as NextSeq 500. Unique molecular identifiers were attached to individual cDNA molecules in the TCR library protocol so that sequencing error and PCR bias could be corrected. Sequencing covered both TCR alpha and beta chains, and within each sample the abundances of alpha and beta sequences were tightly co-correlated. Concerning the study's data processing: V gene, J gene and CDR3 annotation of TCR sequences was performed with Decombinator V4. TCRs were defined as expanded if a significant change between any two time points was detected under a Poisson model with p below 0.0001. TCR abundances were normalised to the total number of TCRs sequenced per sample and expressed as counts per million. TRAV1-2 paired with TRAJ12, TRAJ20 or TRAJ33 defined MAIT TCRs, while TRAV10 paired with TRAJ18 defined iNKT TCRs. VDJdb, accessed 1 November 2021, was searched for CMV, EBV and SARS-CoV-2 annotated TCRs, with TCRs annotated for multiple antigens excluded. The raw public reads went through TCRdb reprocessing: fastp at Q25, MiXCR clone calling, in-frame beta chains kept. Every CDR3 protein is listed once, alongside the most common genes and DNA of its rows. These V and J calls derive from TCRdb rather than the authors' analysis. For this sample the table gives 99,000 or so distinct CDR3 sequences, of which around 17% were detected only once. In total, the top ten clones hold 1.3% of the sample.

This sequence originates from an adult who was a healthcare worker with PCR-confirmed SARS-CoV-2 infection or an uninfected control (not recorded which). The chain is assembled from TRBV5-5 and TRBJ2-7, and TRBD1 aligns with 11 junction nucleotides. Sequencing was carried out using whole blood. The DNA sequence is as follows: TGTGCCAGCAGCGTAGGACAGGGGGCAAGGGAGCAGTACTTC. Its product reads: CASSVGQGAREQYF.